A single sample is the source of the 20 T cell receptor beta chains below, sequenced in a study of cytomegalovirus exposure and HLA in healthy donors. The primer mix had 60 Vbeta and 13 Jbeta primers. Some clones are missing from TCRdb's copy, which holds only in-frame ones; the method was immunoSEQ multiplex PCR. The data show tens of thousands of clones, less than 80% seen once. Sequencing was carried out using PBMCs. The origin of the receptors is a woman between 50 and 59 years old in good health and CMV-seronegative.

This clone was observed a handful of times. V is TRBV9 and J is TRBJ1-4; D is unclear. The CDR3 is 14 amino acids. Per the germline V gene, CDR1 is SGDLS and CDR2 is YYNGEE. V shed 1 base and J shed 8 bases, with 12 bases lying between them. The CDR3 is CASSVTGYGEKLFF. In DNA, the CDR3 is TGTGCCAGCAGCGTAACCGGGTACGGGGAAAAACTGTTTTTT.

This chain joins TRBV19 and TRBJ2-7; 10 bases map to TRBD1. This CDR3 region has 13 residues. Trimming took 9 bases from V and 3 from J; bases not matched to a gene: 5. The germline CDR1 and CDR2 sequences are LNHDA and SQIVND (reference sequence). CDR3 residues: CASRRTGGYEQYF. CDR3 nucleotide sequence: TGTGCCAGCCGGAGGACAGGGGGCTACGAGCAGTACTTC.

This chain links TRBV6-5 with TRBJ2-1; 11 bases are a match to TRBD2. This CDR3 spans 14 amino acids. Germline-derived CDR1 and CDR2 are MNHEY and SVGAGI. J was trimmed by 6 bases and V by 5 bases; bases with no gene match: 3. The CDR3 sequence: CASSRGTSGNEQFF. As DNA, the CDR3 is TGTGCCAGCAGTAGGGGGACTAGCGGCAATGAGCAGTTCTTC.

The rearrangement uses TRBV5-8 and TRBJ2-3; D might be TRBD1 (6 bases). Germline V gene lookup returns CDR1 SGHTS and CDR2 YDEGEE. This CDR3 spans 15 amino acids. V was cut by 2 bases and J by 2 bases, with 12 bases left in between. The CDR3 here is CASSFYRVDTDTQYF. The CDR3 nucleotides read TGTGCCAGCAGCTTTTACAGGGTTGACACAGATACGCAGTATTTT.

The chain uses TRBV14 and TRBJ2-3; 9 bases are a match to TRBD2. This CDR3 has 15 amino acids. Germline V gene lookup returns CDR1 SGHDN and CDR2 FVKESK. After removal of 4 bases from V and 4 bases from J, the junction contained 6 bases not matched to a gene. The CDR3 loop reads CASSPSGTRADTQYF. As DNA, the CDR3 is TGTGCCAGCAGCCCTAGCGGGACACGGGCAGATACGCAGTATTTT.

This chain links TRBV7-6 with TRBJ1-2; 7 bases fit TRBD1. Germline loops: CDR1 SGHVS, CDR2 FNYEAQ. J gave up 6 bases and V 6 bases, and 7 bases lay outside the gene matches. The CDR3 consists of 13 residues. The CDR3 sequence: CASRGDRAHGYTF. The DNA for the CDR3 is TGTGCCAGCAGGGGAGACAGGGCTCATGGCTACACCTTC. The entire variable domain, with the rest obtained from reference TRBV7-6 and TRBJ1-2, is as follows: GAGVSQSPRYKVTKRGQDVALRCDPISGHVSLYWYRQALGQGPEFLTYFNYEAQQDKSGLPNDRFSAERPEGSISTLTIQRTEQRDSAMYRCASRGDRAHGYTFGSGTRLTVV.

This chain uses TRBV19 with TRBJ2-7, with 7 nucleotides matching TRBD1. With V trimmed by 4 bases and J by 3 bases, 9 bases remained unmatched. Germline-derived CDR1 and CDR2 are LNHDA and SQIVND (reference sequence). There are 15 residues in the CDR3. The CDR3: CASSTPGQPIYEQYF. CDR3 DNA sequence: TGTGCCAGTAGTACCCCGGGACAGCCCATCTACGAGCAGTACTTC. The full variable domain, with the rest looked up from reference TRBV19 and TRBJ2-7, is DGGITQSPKYLFRKEGQNVTLSCEQNLNHDAMYWYRQDPGQGLRLIYYSQIVNDFQKGDIAEGYSVSREKKESFPLTVTSAQKNPTAFYLCASSTPGQPIYEQYFGPGTRLTVT.

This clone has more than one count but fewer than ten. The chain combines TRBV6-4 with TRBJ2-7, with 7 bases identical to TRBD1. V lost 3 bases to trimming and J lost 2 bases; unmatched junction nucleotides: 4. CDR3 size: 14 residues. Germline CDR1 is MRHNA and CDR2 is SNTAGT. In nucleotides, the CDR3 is TGTGCCAGCAGTGAGTCCGGGACAGCCTACGAGCAGTACTTC. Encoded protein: CASSESGTAYEQYF.

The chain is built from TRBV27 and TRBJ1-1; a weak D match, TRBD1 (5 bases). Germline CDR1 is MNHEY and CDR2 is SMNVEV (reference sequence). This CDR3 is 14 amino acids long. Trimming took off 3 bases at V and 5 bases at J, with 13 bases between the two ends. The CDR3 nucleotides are TGTGCCAGCAGTTTTGGGGCCTCCGGTACTGAAGCTTTCTTT. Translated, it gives CASSFGASGTEAFF.

The CDR3 here is CASSLDRANEKLFF. The CDR3 DNA reads as TGTGCCAGCAGTTTGGACAGGGCTAATGAAAAACTGTTTTTT. This rearrangement joins TRBV28 to TRBJ1-4, with TRBD1 matching 8 bases. V lost 3 bases, J lost 3 bases, and 0 bases stayed unmatched. Looked up from germline, CDR1 is MDHEN and CDR2 is SYDVKM. The CDR3 runs 14 residues.

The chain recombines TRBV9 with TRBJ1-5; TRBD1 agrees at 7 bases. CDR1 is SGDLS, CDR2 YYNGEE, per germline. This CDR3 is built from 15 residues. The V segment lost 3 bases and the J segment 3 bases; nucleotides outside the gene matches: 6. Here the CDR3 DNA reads TGTGCCAGCAGCGCGACAGGGTCGGCCAATCAGCCCCAGCATTTT. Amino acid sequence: CASSATGSANQPQHF.

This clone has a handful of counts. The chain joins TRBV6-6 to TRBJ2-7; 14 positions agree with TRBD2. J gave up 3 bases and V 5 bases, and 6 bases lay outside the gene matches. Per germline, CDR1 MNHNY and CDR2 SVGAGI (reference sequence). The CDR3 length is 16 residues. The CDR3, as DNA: TGTGCCAGCAGTGCTTCCGGGACTAGCGGGAGCTACGAGCAGTACTTC. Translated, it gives CASSASGTSGSYEQYF.

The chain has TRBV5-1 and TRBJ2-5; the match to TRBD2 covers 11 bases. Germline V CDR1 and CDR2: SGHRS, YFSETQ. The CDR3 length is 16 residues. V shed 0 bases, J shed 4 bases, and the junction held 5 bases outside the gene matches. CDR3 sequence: CASSLGTSGSGETQYF. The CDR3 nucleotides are TGCGCCAGCAGCTTGGGTACTAGCGGGAGTGGAGAGACCCAGTACTTC.

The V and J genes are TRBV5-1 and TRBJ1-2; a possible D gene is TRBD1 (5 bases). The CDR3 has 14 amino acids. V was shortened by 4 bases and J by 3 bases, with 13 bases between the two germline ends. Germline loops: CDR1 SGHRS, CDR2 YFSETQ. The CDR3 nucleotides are TGCGCCAGCAGCCCAGGCAGGGCGGACTATGGCTACACCTTC. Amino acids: CASSPGRADYGYTF. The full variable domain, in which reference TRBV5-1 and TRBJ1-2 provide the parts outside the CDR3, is KAGVTQTPRYLIKTRGQQVTLSCSPISGHRSVSWYQQTPGQGLQFLFEYFSETQRNKGNFPGRFSGRQFSNSRSEMNVSTLELGDSALYLCASSPGRADYGYTFGSGTRLTVV.

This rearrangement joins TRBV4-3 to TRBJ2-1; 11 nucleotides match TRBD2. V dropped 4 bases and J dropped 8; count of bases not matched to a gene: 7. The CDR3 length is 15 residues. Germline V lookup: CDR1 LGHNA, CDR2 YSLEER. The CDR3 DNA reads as TGCGCCAGCAGCCGAACTAGCGGGAGAGTGGATGAGCAGTTCTTC. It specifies CASSRTSGRVDEQFF.

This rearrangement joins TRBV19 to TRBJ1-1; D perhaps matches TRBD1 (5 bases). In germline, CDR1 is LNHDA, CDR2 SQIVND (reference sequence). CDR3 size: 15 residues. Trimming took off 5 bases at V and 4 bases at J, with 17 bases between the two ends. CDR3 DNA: TGTGCCAGTAGTCTAACCCTTTCCAGGGTCACTGAAGCTTTCTTT. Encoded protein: CASSLTLSRVTEAFF.

CDR3 in amino acids: CAWSAQGLGETQYF. Written as DNA, the CDR3 is TGTGCCTGGAGTGCCCAGGGGCTAGGGGAGACCCAGTACTTC. The chain employs TRBV30 and TRBJ2-5, with D tentatively TRBD1 (6 bases). The germline V gene has CDR1 GTSNPN and CDR2 SVGIG (reference sequence). The CDR3 covers 14 residues. V was pared by 1 base and J by 5 bases, with 14 bases between.

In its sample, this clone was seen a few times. The CDR3 nucleotides are TGTGCCAGCAGCTTCAGGGGGCCGCAAGCGGGAGATACGCAGTATTTT. Translating it yields CASSFRGPQAGDTQYF. The genes are TRBV11-2 and TRBJ2-3; 8 bases are shared with TRBD1. Germline loops: CDR1 SGHAT, CDR2 FQNNGV. The CDR3 runs 16 residues. The V gene end was trimmed by 3 bases and the J gene end by 5 bases; junction bases not matched to a gene: 10.

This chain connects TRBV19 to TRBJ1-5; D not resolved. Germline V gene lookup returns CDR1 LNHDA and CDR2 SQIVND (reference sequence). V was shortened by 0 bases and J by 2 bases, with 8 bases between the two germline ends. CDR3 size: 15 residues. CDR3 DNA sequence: TGTGCCAGTAGTATAGAAACAACAGGCAATCAGCCCCAGCATTTT. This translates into CASSIETTGNQPQHF. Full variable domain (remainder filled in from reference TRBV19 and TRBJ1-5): DGGITQSPKYLFRKEGQNVTLSCEQNLNHDAMYWYRQDPGQGLRLIYYSQIVNDFQKGDIAEGYSVSREKKESFPLTVTSAQKNPTAFYLCASSIETTGNQPQHFGDGTRLSIL.

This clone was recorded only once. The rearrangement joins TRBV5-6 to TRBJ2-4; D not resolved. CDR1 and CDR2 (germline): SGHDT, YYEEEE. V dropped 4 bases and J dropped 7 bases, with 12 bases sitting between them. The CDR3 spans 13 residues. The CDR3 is CASSPGFGNIQYF. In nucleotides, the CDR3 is TGTGCCAGCAGCCCCGGGTTTGGGAACATTCAGTACTTC.